The 18 T cell receptor beta chains in this list originate from one sample, sequenced in a study of T cell repertoires in aging, cancer and after chemotherapy. The template was genomic DNA from peripheral blood, not RNA. A mixed TRB-A/B primer pool amplified rearranged TRB by multiplex touch-down PCR. One entry per CDR3 protein results from TCRdb running MiXCR on the multiplex PCR reads. The sample includes 10,000 to 13,000 distinct CDR3 sequences, 20% to 30% of them seen just once. Source material: blood. The receptor set was obtained from a human donor in good health.

In the case of this clonotype: A much larger clone lies a single base off, so this may be a read error. This chain links TRBV6-2 or TRBV6-3 with TRBJ2-7; no clear D gene. This CDR3 has 12 amino acids. V was shortened by 0 bases and J by 7 bases, with 7 bases between the two germline ends. The V gene's germline CDR1 is MNHEY and CDR2 SVGEGT. The DNA of the CDR3 is TGTGCCAGCAGTTACTCGATAAAAGAGCAGTACTTC. This codes for CASSYSIKEQYF.

The sample holds one count of this clonotype. A much larger clone lies one base from this, so it may be a read error. This rearrangement joins TRBV7-2 to TRBJ2-3; TRBD1 or TRBD2 may be the D gene (5 bases each). Trimming took off 8 bases at V and 4 bases at J, with 19 bases between the two ends. This CDR3 has 15 residues. The germline CDR1 and CDR2 sequences are SGHTA and FQGNSA. This CDR3 is CASGSPGGDPDTQYF. CDR3 nucleotides: TGTGCCAGCGGCTCCCCCGGTGGGGACCCAGATACGCAGTATTTT.

The chain is built from TRBV4-3 and TRBJ2-1; D perhaps matches TRBD2 (6 bases). The germline V and J ends were trimmed by 8 bases and 11 bases, with 22 bases remaining between them. There are 14 residues in the CDR3. Germline lookup yields CDR1 LGHNA and CDR2 YSLEER. The CDR3 DNA sequence: TGCGCCAGCGCCAGGGCTCCCGGGAGTGGCCAGCAGTTCTTC. It codes for CASARAPGSGQQFF.

V gene TRBV10-3 combines with J gene TRBJ2-5, with 8 bases matching TRBD2. CDR3 size: 14 residues. J gave up 4 bases and V 2 bases, and 3 bases lay outside the gene matches. Germline CDR1 is ENHRY and CDR2 is SYGVKD. The CDR3 loop reads CAISERGGGETQYF. The CDR3 DNA follows: TGTGCCATCAGTGAGCGGGGGGGGGGAGAGACCCAGTACTTC.

The gene calls are TRBV5-6 and TRBJ2-5; 8 positions match TRBD2. V lost 3 bases and J lost 5; bases outside the gene matches: 12. This CDR3 is built from 16 residues. From germline, CDR1 is SGHDT and CDR2 YYEEEE. The CDR3 DNA reads as TGTGCCAGCAGCTGGGGGGGCCTAGCGGGTGGGGAGACCCAGTACTTC. This gives the protein CASSWGGLAGGETQYF.

On this clonotype itself: This may arise from a read error, as a much more abundant clone is one base away. The J gene is TRBJ2-7, the V gene TRBV15, with 8 bases lining up with TRBD1. The trim removed 4 bases at V and 3 bases at J, leaving 5 bases unmatched. This CDR3 contains 14 residues. Germline V lookup: CDR1 LNHNV, CDR2 YYDKDF (reference sequence). CDR3 nucleotides: TGTGCCACCAGCAAGGACAGGGTGAACTACGAGCAGTACTTC. As protein: CATSKDRVNYEQYF.

Notes on this clonotype: A much bigger clone sits one base away, suggesting this may be a read error. This chain joins TRBV20-1 and TRBJ2-3; D ambiguous. Between the trimmed V and J ends, which lost 3 bases and 5 bases, there was a span of 15 bases. CDR1 is DFQATT and CDR2 is SNEGSKA in the germline V gene (reference sequence). The CDR3 extends over 14 amino acids. The CDR3 spells CSASGNSRQDTQYF. CDR3 bases: TGCAGTGCTAGTGGGAATAGCAGGCAAGATACGCAGTATTTT.

Comment on this clonotype: Being one base from a much bigger clone, this may be a read error. The chain couples TRBV19 to TRBJ2-3; a weak D match, TRBD1 (6 bases). The CDR3 spans 15 residues. In germline, CDR1 is LNHDA, CDR2 SQIVND (reference sequence). In DNA form, the CDR3 reads TGTGCCAATAGTGGCGGACAGACCGACACAGATACGCAGTATTTT. Protein product: CANSGGQTDTDTQYF.

The chain carries TRBV24-1 and TRBJ1-5; 12 bases are a match to TRBD1. With 6 bases clipped from V and 3 bases from J, the junction kept 11 bases outside the gene matches. The CDR3 sequence is 18 residues long. Germline V CDR1 and CDR2: KGHDR, SFDVKD. CDR3 protein: CATSRRDRGRGVNQPQHF. CDR3 nucleotides: TGTGCCACCAGTAGACGGGACAGGGGGCGCGGGGTCAATCAGCCCCAGCATTTT.

Remarks on this clonotype: Just one base apart from a much larger clone, this may be a read error. The V call is TRBV7-2, the J call TRBJ2-3, with no clear D. This CDR3 is 12 amino acids long. Germline V gene sequence: CDR1 SGHTA, CDR2 FQGNSA. Trimming cost V 6 bases and J 4 bases, with 8 bases left between them. The CDR3 bases are TGTGCCAGCAGATTCCGCGCAGATACGCAGTATTTT. Translated, it gives CASRFRADTQYF.

The table lists this clonotype with a few counts. The gene calls are TRBV28 and TRBJ2-1; 9 bases agree with TRBD2. The CDR3 consists of 15 residues. From germline, CDR1 is MDHEN and CDR2 SYDVKM. The J segment lost 10 bases and the V segment lost 5 bases, leaving 12 bases of the junction unmatched. The CDR3 is CASSTPASGVGEQFF. CDR3 coding DNA: TGTGCCAGCAGTACCCCGGCTAGCGGGGTAGGAGAGCAGTTCTTC.

Sample share makes this clonotype medium-sized. The CDR3 reads CASSFNNEQFF. CDR3 DNA: TGTGCCAGCAGTTTCAACAATGAGCAGTTCTTC. The chain uses TRBV6-1 and TRBJ2-1; D not certain. Per the germline V gene, CDR1 is MNHNS and CDR2 is SASEGT. The V end was cut by 5 bases, the J end by 5 bases, with 4 bases between. CDR3 length equals 11 residues.

This clonotype is medium-sized. V is TRBV6-5 and J is TRBJ2-7; 11 nucleotides agree with TRBD1. Losses at the gene ends were 5 bases for V and 7 bases for J; bases not matched to a gene: 7. Germline CDR1 is MNHEY and CDR2 is SVGAGI. The CDR3 is made up of 14 amino acids. CDR3 residues: CASSKTGTGGEQYF. CDR3 in DNA: TGTGCCAGCAGTAAAACCGGGACAGGGGGGGAGCAGTACTTC.

This clonotype has more than one count but fewer than ten. The CDR3 DNA sequence: TGTGCCAGCGAGGGGGCAGGGGAGACCCAGTACTTC. Translation gives CASEGAGETQYF. V is TRBV6-6 and J is TRBJ2-5; 7 bases map to TRBD1. Per the germline V gene, CDR1 is MNHNY and CDR2 is SVGAGI (reference sequence). V lost 8 bases and J lost 5; bases outside the gene matches: 5. The CDR3 runs to 12 residues.

This clonotype showed up just a few times. The rearrangement uses TRBV15 and TRBJ2-3; D is unclear. CDR3 size: 16 residues. The germline V gene has CDR1 LNHNV and CDR2 YYDKDF (reference sequence). V lost 5 bases, J lost 2 bases, and 17 bases lay in between. The CDR3 spells CATSPVLDSFTDTQYF. DNA of the CDR3: TGTGCCACCAGCCCGGTATTGGATAGTTTCACAGATACGCAGTATTTT.

In its sample, this clonotype ranks as medium-sized. The chain is built from TRBV11-1 and TRBJ2-3; a possible D gene is TRBD2 (5 bases). The V and J ends lost 3 bases and 0 bases respectively, with 10 bases between them. Per germline, CDR1 SGHAT and CDR2 FQDESV (reference sequence). The CDR3 has 15 amino acids. This CDR3 is CASSLNGVSTDTQYF. CDR3 nucleotide sequence: TGTGCCAGCAGCTTGAACGGGGTCAGCACAGATACGCAGTATTTT. The whole variable domain, remainder taken from reference TRBV11-1 and TRBJ2-3, is EAEVAQSPRYKITEKSQAVAFWCDPISGHATLYWYRQILGQGPELLVQFQDESVVDDSQLPKDRFSAERLKGVDSTLKIQPAELGDSAMYLCASSLNGVSTDTQYFGPGTRLTVL.

This clonotype is judged medium-sized. J is TRBJ2-1 and V is TRBV20-1; 8 nucleotides line up with TRBD2. V was pared by 6 bases and J by 5 bases, with 12 bases of the junction left unmatched. The CDR3 consists of 15 residues. Germline V gene sequence: CDR1 DFQATT, CDR2 SNEGSKA (reference sequence). CDR3 in DNA: TGCAGTGCCAAGGTGGGCCAGCGGGGGAACAATGAGCAGTTCTTC. This encodes CSAKVGQRGNNEQFF.

The V gene is TRBV4-1, the J gene TRBJ2-1; 8 bases match TRBD2. J gave up 4 bases and V 7 bases, and 15 bases lay outside the gene matches. Germline-derived CDR1 and CDR2 are MGHRA and YSYEKL. CDR3 size: 17 residues. The CDR3 here is CASTPGGIRGGYNEQFF. DNA for the CDR3: TGCGCCAGCACTCCCGGGGGAATACGGGGGGGATACAATGAGCAGTTCTTC.